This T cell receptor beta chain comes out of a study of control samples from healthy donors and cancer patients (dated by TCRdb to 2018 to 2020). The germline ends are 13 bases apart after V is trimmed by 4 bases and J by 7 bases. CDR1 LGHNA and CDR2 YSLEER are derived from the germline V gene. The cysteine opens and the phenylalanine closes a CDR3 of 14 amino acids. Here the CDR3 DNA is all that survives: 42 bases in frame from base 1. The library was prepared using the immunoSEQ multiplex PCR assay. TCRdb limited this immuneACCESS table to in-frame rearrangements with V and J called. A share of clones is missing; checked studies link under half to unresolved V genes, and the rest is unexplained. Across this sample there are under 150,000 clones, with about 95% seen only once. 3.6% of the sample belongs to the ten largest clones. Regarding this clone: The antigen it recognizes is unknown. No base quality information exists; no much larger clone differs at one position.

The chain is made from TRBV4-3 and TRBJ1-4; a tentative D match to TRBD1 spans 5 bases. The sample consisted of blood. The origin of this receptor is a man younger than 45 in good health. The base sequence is TGCGCCAGCAGCCTGCAGGGCCGGGGTGAAAAACTGTTTTTT. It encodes CASSLQGRGEKLFF.